This TCR beta chain was obtained from a study of blood T cells in healthy people across ages. Germline CDR1 reads SGHAT; CDR2 reads FQNNGV. The CDR3 extends over 16 amino acids. V was pared by 7 bases and J by 3 bases, with 8 bases of the junction left unmatched. PCR was performed a second time for 7 to 11 cycles using a sample-barcoded 5' primer and a J-beta primer mix. TCRdb re-analysed the 5' RACE reads in MiXCR, keeping a single row per CDR3 protein. In the table there are just under 550,000 distinct CDR3 sequences, under 30% of which are singletons. The same specimen was also included in a second study, on T cells of mothers and their children.

The TCR sequence derives from a boy aged 5-17 years in good health. The chain employs TRBV11-2 and TRBJ2-1, with TRBD1 matching 11 bases. Specimen: blood. The CDR3 DNA sequence: TGTGCCAGCACCGTCTGGGGACAGGGGGACTACAATGAGCAGTTCTTC. Its translation is CASTVWGQGDYNEQFF.